What follows are 17 T cell receptor beta chains derived from one specimen sequenced in a study of blood T cell repertoires in COVID-19 (TCRdb year 2020). Library creation used the immunoSEQ multiplex PCR assay. TCRdb's version of the immuneACCESS table is confined to in-frame rearrangements and falls short of the full clone set. An unresolved V gene accounts for under half of the shortfall where checked; the remainder is of unknown origin. For this sample there are over 130,000 clones; roughly 85% appear just once. The ten top clones hold around 3.3% of the sample. Sequenced material: peripheral blood. These receptor sequences come from a man between 65 and 85 years old with acute or convalescent COVID-19.

This rearrangement joins TRBV5-4 to TRBJ2-3; 7 positions match TRBD1. This CDR3 spans 13 amino acids. Germline CDR1 reads SGHNT; CDR2 reads YYREEE (reference sequence). After removal of 5 bases from V and 6 bases from J, the junction contained 6 bases not matched to a gene. CDR3 coding DNA: TGTGCCAGCAGTTTTACAGGGGAGGATACGCAGTATTTT. Its protein product is CASSFTGEDTQYF.

The chain combines TRBV7-3 with TRBJ2-1; 15 bases are shared with TRBD2. Trimming cost V 8 bases and J 0 bases; bases outside gene matches: 14. This CDR3 is built from 20 residues. Germline CDR1 and CDR2: SGHTA and FQGTGA. The CDR3 spells CASETPDRTSGRASYNEQFF. The DNA for the CDR3 is TGTGCCAGCGAGACACCCGATCGGACTAGCGGGAGGGCCTCCTACAATGAGCAGTTCTTC.

Comments on this clone: Distinct nucleotide sequences in the sample also encode this CDR3. The chain is built from TRBV30 and TRBJ2-5; TRBD2 matches at 7 bases. The CDR3 is 12 residues long. With V trimmed by 4 bases and J by 2 bases, 1 base remained unmatched. Per germline, CDR1 GTSNPN and CDR2 SVGIG (reference sequence). Here the CDR3 reads CAWTSGQETQYF. CDR3 coding DNA: TGTGCCTGGACTAGCGGACAAGAGACCCAGTACTTC. Complete variable domain (other parts from reference TRBV30 and TRBJ2-5): SQTIHQWPATLVQPVGSPLSLECTVEGTSNPNLYWYRQAAGRGLQLLFYSVGIGQISSEVPQNLSASRPQDRQFILSSKKLLLSDSGFYLCAWTSGQETQYFGPGTRLLVL.

The chain carries TRBV29-1 and TRBJ1-2; unclear D gene. The CDR3 contains 13 residues. Trimming pared 3 bases from V and 8 bases from J, leaving 16 bases between. The germline gives CDR1 SQVTM, CDR2 ANQGSEA. The CDR3 bases are TGCAGCGTTGACGCAGTGGGCTCGGGGGGCTACACCTTC. This sequence encodes CSVDAVGSGGYTF.

This clone was detected only once. The CDR3 DNA reads TGTGCCAGCAGTTTACCCCGCCAGCGGAAAGAGACCCAGTACTTC. Translating it yields CASSLPRQRKETQYF. The gene calls are TRBV28 and TRBJ2-5; possibly TRBD2 for D (5 bases). The germline V gene encodes CDR1 MDHEN and CDR2 SYDVKM. The CDR3 runs to 15 residues. V lost 2 bases, J lost 3 bases, and 13 bases lay in between.

V usage is TRBV6-5 and J usage is TRBJ2-2; 7 bases line up with TRBD1. Germline V gene sequence: CDR1 MNHEY, CDR2 SVGAGI. The length of the CDR3 is 15 residues. The trim removed 3 bases at V and 3 bases at J, leaving 4 bases unmatched. CDR3: CASSYFGTDTGELFF. CDR3 sequence (DNA): TGTGCCAGCAGTTATTTTGGGACAGACACCGGGGAGCTGTTTTTT.

The J gene is TRBJ2-4, the V gene TRBV7-8; D is possibly TRBD2 (6 bases). Per germline, CDR1 SGHVS and CDR2 FQNEAQ. Trimming removed 0 bases at V and 0 bases at J, with 9 bases between. The CDR3 totals 16 residues. The CDR3 spells CASSLAPGLAKNIQYF. The CDR3 region has the DNA TGTGCCAGCAGCTTAGCACCGGGACTAGCCAAAAACATTCAGTACTTC. Drawing the rest from reference TRBV7-8 and TRBJ2-4, the complete variable domain is GAGVSQSPRYKVAKRGQDVALRCDPISGHVSLFWYQQALGQGPEFLTYFQNEAQLDKSGLPSDRFFAERPEGSVSTLKIQRTQQEDSAVYLCASSLAPGLAKNIQYFGAGTRLSVL.

On this clone itself: Other DNA sequences from this sample encode an identical CDR3 as well. The J gene is TRBJ2-7, the V gene TRBV27, with D possibly being TRBD2 (6 bases). Germline CDR1 is MNHEY and CDR2 is SMNVEV (reference sequence). V lost 3 bases to trimming and J lost 2 bases, with 8 bases between them. This CDR3 has 13 residues. The CDR3 nucleotides are TGTGCCAGCAGTTTGCGGGGTACCTACGAGCAGTACTTC. Its protein is CASSLRGTYEQYF.

The J gene is TRBJ2-3, the V gene TRBV24-1; D possibly corresponds to TRBD2 (5 bases). CDR3 length: 15 amino acids. Trimming shortened V by 2 bases and J by 0 bases, and 8 bases separated the two germline ends. The germline CDR1 and CDR2 sequences are KGHDR and SFDVKD. The CDR3 nucleotides are TGTGCCACCAGTGATTCGGGATTTAGCACAGATACGCAGTATTTT. Amino acid sequence: CATSDSGFSTDTQYF.

The chain has TRBV7-8 and TRBJ1-1; perhaps TRBD1 as D (6 bases). Trimming pared 6 bases from V and 3 bases from J, leaving 11 bases between. The germline CDR1 and CDR2 sequences are SGHVS and FQNEAQ. The CDR3 covers 13 residues. The CDR3 bases are TGTGCCAGCAGGCTTACAGGGTACACTGAAGCTTTCTTT. Protein: CASRLTGYTEAFF.

The chain recombines TRBV5-1 with TRBJ1-1; D possibly corresponds to TRBD1 (6 bases). Germline V gene lookup returns CDR1 SGHRS and CDR2 YFSETQ. The CDR3 is 13 residues long. The germline V and J ends were trimmed by 6 bases and 1 base, with 10 bases remaining between them. CDR3 region: CASKTGPNTEAFF. CDR3 nucleotide sequence: TGCGCCAGCAAGACAGGTCCGAACACTGAAGCTTTCTTT.

The chain links TRBV7-2 to TRBJ2-7; 8 positions agree with TRBD2. V shed 1 base, J shed 5 bases, and the junction held 4 bases outside the gene matches. The CDR3 covers 14 residues. Germline V gene sequence: CDR1 SGHTA, CDR2 FQGNSA. The CDR3 protein is CASSLVAGGDEQYF. The CDR3, as DNA: TGTGCCAGCAGCTTAGTGGCGGGAGGTGACGAGCAGTACTTC.

This clone has more than one count but fewer than ten. This sequence joins TRBV6-1 and TRBJ2-2; D is undetermined. CDR1 and CDR2 from the germline V gene are MNHNS and SASEGT. The CDR3 sequence is 14 residues long. V lost 0 bases, J lost 5 bases, and 7 bases lay in between. This CDR3 reads CASSEARSTGELFF. CDR3 nucleotide sequence: TGTGCCAGCAGTGAAGCGCGAAGTACCGGGGAGCTGTTTTTT.

This clone was seen only once. The V call is TRBV5-6, the J call TRBJ2-5, with TRBD2 identical over 12 bases. Germline V gene lookup returns CDR1 SGHDT and CDR2 YYEEEE. J lost 10 bases, V lost 0 bases, and 10 bases had no gene match. This CDR3 region has 16 residues. Written as DNA, the CDR3 is TGTGCCAGCAGCTTGGACGGGACTAGCGGGTCAGGGCACCAGTACTTC. Its protein is CASSLDGTSGSGHQYF.

The V and J genes are TRBV7-3 and TRBJ1-5, with 10 bases matching TRBD1. Germline V gene data show CDR1 as SGHTA and CDR2 as FQGTGA. The CDR3 has 15 residues. J gave up 7 bases and V 5 bases, and 8 bases lay outside the gene matches. DNA of the CDR3: TGTGCCAGCAGCCACAGACAGGGGGCCAGGCAGCCCCAGCATTTT. Its translation: CASSHRQGARQPQHF.

V usage is TRBV18 and J usage is TRBJ2-5; 7 nucleotides match TRBD1. This CDR3 contains 15 residues. The germline V gene encodes CDR1 KGHSH and CDR2 LQKENI. J gave up 5 bases and V 3 bases, and 9 bases lay outside the gene matches. CDR3 sequence reads: CASSPFAGGAETQYF. As DNA, the CDR3 is TGTGCCAGCTCACCGTTCGCAGGGGGTGCCGAGACCCAGTACTTC. The full variable domain, with the rest looked up from reference TRBV18 and TRBJ2-5, is NAGVMQNPRHLVRRRGQEARLRCSPMKGHSHVYWYRQLPEEGLKFMVYLQKENIIDESGMPKERFSAEFPKEGPSILRIQQVVRGDSAAYFCASSPFAGGAETQYFGPGTRLLVL.

The chain combines TRBV29-1 with TRBJ1-1; a possible D gene is TRBD1 (5 bases). The CDR3 is 11 residues long. Trimming took 4 bases from V and 4 from J, leaving 7 bases between them. The germline CDR1 and CDR2 sequences are SQVTM and ANQGSEA. DNA of the CDR3: TGCAGCGTTGGAAGGGGCACTGAAGCTTTCTTT. Its translation is CSVGRGTEAFF.